The 19 T cell receptor beta chains presented below share a single source sample, sequenced in a study of cytomegalovirus exposure and HLA in healthy donors. Vbeta (60) and Jbeta (13) primers were used in the PCR. The repertoire was sequenced with immunoSEQ multiplex PCR; TCRdb's copy has only in-frame clones and lacks some. The table has 150,000 to 200,000 clones, 70% to 85% seen once. Input material: PBMCs. These receptors were taken from a girl aged 2 to 10 in good health and CMV-seropositive.

This chain connects TRBV7-6 to TRBJ1-4, with TRBD1 matching 10 bases. The V gene's germline CDR1 is SGHVS and CDR2 FNYEAQ. This CDR3 is 19 amino acids long. V lost 3 bases and J lost 2; bases outside the gene matches: 12. The DNA of the CDR3 is TGTGCCAGCAGCTTCCCTCTCGACAGGGGGCTAGAGACTAATGAAAAACTGTTTTTT. Protein: CASSFPLDRGLETNEKLFF.

This clone came up once. The chain uses TRBV29-1 and TRBJ2-3, with 7 positions matching TRBD2. The CDR3 is 14 amino acids. Looked up from germline, CDR1 is SQVTM and CDR2 is ANQGSEA. The J segment lost 4 bases and the V segment lost 4 bases, leaving 8 bases of the junction unmatched. CDR3 in DNA: TGCAGCGTTGTACGGGGGGAGAAGGCAGATACGCAGTATTTT. Encoded protein: CSVVRGEKADTQYF.

The V call is TRBV19, the J call TRBJ1-2, with 12 bases matching TRBD1. The CDR3 length is 17 residues. V was clipped by 7 bases and J by 2 bases; unmatched bases: 11. Germline V gene sequence: CDR1 LNHDA, CDR2 SQIVND (reference sequence). The CDR3 reads CASTLRGTGGINYGYTF. As DNA, the CDR3 is TGTGCCAGTACCCTCCGCGGGACAGGGGGCATCAACTATGGCTACACCTTC.

CDR3 sequence (DNA): TGTGCCAGCAGTGCCGCCCCCCTAGCGACATCCTACAATGAGCAGTTCTTC. Translating it yields CASSAAPLATSYNEQFF. This chain connects TRBV6-4 to TRBJ2-1, with a tentative D call TRBD2 (6 bases). V was shortened by 4 bases and J by 1 base, with 17 bases between the two germline ends. CDR3 size: 17 residues. The germline gives CDR1 MRHNA, CDR2 SNTAGT.

The count of this clone is one. The V and J genes are TRBV9 and TRBJ1-1, with D uncertain. The CDR3 consists of 12 residues. Germline V gene sequence: CDR1 SGDLS, CDR2 YYNGEE. V lost 5 bases and J 7 bases, leaving 12 bases between the germline ends. CDR3 residues: CASSRGYGEAFF. The CDR3 bases are TGTGCCAGCAGTCGGGGTTACGGTGAAGCTTTCTTT.

This chain connects TRBV11-3 to TRBJ1-2; 8 bases fit TRBD1. The J segment lost 5 bases and the V segment lost 1 base, leaving 9 bases of the junction unmatched. Germline CDR1 is SGHNT and CDR2 is YENEEA. This CDR3 has 16 amino acids. DNA of the CDR3: TGTGCCAGCAGCTTAGTGTGGGCAGGGGGCGGGTATGGCTACACCTTC. Translated, it gives CASSLVWAGGGYGYTF.

The chain joins TRBV6-5 to TRBJ1-3; 8 nucleotides match TRBD1. The CDR3 sequence is 14 residues long. The germline gives CDR1 MNHEY, CDR2 SVGAGI. Trimming cost V 6 bases and J 2 bases; bases outside gene matches: 3. The DNA for the CDR3 is TGTGCCAGCAGCTCGGACAGGGCTGGAAACACCATATATTTT. Its translation: CASSSDRAGNTIYF.

CDR3 in amino acids: CASQAPRGFVTDTQYF. The CDR3 nucleotides read TGTGCCAGTCAAGCCCCTAGGGGCTTCGTCACAGATACGCAGTATTTT. The chain joins TRBV19 to TRBJ2-3; a possible D gene is TRBD1 (5 bases). This CDR3 spans 16 amino acids. Germline lookup yields CDR1 LNHDA and CDR2 SQIVND (reference sequence). The V and J ends lost 8 bases and 2 bases respectively, with 20 bases between them.

This clone has just a few counts. The chain combines TRBV9 with TRBJ1-3; tentatively, D is TRBD1 (5 bases). Germline V gene lookup returns CDR1 SGDLS and CDR2 YYNGEE. V was cut by 0 bases and J by 3 bases, with 7 bases left in between. The length of the CDR3 is 14 residues. The CDR3 region has the DNA TGTGCCAGCAGCGTAGCAGGGTTTGGAAACACCATATATTTT. Translated, it gives CASSVAGFGNTIYF.

This chain uses TRBV5-1 with TRBJ2-5; 9 bases agree with TRBD2. Trimming cost V 3 bases and J 5 bases; bases outside gene matches: 8. This CDR3 region has 15 residues. Germline V gene data show CDR1 as SGHRS and CDR2 as YFSETQ. The CDR3 reads CASSWVAGARETQYF. The CDR3 DNA sequence: TGCGCCAGCAGCTGGGTAGCGGGAGCCCGGGAGACCCAGTACTTC.

This clone was recorded once. The rearrangement joins TRBV6-1 to TRBJ2-1; D may be TRBD2 (5 bases). Trimming took 6 bases from V and 10 from J, leaving 22 bases between them. Germline V gene sequence: CDR1 MNHNS, CDR2 SASEGT. The CDR3 is made up of 15 amino acids. The CDR3 DNA follows: TGTGCCAGCAGCCAAGCGGCCCCTCCCGATTACGAGCAGTTCTTC. Translating gives CASSQAAPPDYEQFF.

This chain uses TRBV9 with TRBJ2-7; possibly TRBD2 for D (6 bases). Trimming removed 4 bases from V and 6 bases from J, with 20 bases in between. Germline CDR1 and CDR2: SGDLS and YYNGEE. The CDR3 has 15 amino acids. The CDR3 DNA is TGTGCCAGCAGCCCCCGGGGACTTTCTACGGGCGAGCAGTACTTC. Amino acid sequence: CASSPRGLSTGEQYF. The entire variable domain, with the rest obtained from reference TRBV9 and TRBJ2-7, is as follows: DSGVTQTPKHLITATGQRVTLRCSPRSGDLSVYWYQQSLDQGLQFLIQYYNGEERAKGNILERFSAQQFPDLHSELNLSSLELGDSALYFCASSPRGLSTGEQYFGPGTRLTVT.

The genes are TRBV5-1 and TRBJ1-4, with 8 bases identical to TRBD1. The V and J ends lost 4 bases and 8 bases, in that order; junction bases with no gene match: 7. Germline V CDR1 and CDR2: SGHRS, YFSETQ. This CDR3 is 14 amino acids long. CDR3 nucleotide sequence: TGCGCCAGCAGCGTCCAGGGGGCGGAGGAAAAACTGTTTTTT. Encoded protein: CASSVQGAEEKLFF.

The chain uses TRBV4-1 and TRBJ2-7; 11 bases agree with TRBD2. This CDR3 comprises 16 residues. The germline gives CDR1 MGHRA, CDR2 YSYEKL. V lost 5 bases and J lost 2; bases outside the gene matches: 8. Written as DNA, the CDR3 is TGCGCCAGCAGCGAGCGGGTAGCGGGAGGGCCCTACGAGCAGTACTTC. As protein: CASSERVAGGPYEQYF.

The CDR3 region has the DNA TGTGCCAGCAGCAGCTACCCGGACGAGCAGTACTTC. Amino acid sequence: CASSSYPDEQYF. This chain links TRBV5-4 with TRBJ2-7, with D unclear. V lost 4 bases to trimming and J lost 5 bases, with 10 bases between them. The germline CDR1 and CDR2 sequences are SGHNT and YYREEE (reference sequence). The CDR3 is 12 residues long. The full variable domain, its missing parts supplied by reference TRBV5-4 and TRBJ2-7, is ETGVTQSPTHLIKTRGQQVTLRCSSQSGHNTVSWYQQALGQGPQFIFQYYREEENGRGNFPPRFSGLQFPNYSSELNVNALELDDSALYLCASSSYPDEQYFGPGTRLTVT.

The chain recombines TRBV28 with TRBJ1-2; D call uncertain. CDR1 MDHEN and CDR2 SYDVKM come from the germline V gene. The CDR3 is 16 amino acids. V was shortened by 7 bases and J by 3 bases, with 21 bases between the two germline ends. The CDR3 spells CASTSSPLQKYYGYTF. CDR3 coding DNA: TGTGCCAGCACCTCCTCCCCCCTACAGAAATACTATGGCTACACCTTC.

Only one count was recorded for this clone. The chain recombines TRBV25-1 with TRBJ1-2; D is perhaps TRBD1 (6 bases). V shed 3 bases and J shed 7 bases, with 21 bases lying between them. The CDR3 is made up of 16 amino acids. From germline, CDR1 is MGHDK and CDR2 SYGVNS. CDR3 bases: TGTGCCAGCAGTGAGATTAACAGGGAAGCATTTGGTGGCTACACCTTC. This translates into CASSEINREAFGGYTF.

CDR3 in DNA: TGTGCCAGCTCACCCAGGGGACAGGGTGGAAACACCATATATTTT. Translating gives CASSPRGQGGNTIYF. The chain links TRBV18 to TRBJ1-3, with TRBD1 matching 9 bases. The CDR3 length is 15 residues. V lost 3 bases to trimming and J lost 3 bases; unmatched junction nucleotides: 3. Germline-derived CDR1 and CDR2 are KGHSH and LQKENI.

The chain combines TRBV27 with TRBJ2-7; no clear D. The CDR3 extends over 14 amino acids. V lost 4 bases and J 7 bases, leaving 17 bases between the germline ends. CDR1 is MNHEY, CDR2 SMNVEV, per germline (reference sequence). The CDR3 region is CASSSLWNPTEQYF. DNA for the CDR3: TGTGCCAGCAGTTCCCTATGGAACCCGACAGAGCAGTACTTC.